This T cell receptor (beta chain) stems from a study of T cells after yellow fever vaccination. The table lists this clonotype with many counts. An end of the junction does not agree with germline; a read error may underlie this. Germline CDR1 is SGHRS and CDR2 is YFSETQ. This CDR3 comprises 13 residues. TCRdb passed the 5' RACE reads through MiXCR, listing each CDR3 protein once. The table records about 260,000 distinct CDR3 sequences, roughly 3.7% of them present only once. This TCR was sampled from a man between 18 and 29 years old who received the YFV17D yellow fever vaccine. The chain employs TRBV5-1 and TRBJ2-1; the match to TRBD2 covers 8 bases. The sample in question was PBMCs, obtained 15 days after the yellow fever booster vaccination. CDR3 DNA: TGTGCCAGCAGCTTAGGGACTAGCAATGAGCAGTTCTTC. Its translation is CASSLGTSNEQFF.